This entry lists 16 T cell receptor beta chains sequenced from one sample in a study of cytomegalovirus exposure and HLA in healthy donors. Amplification used 60 Vbeta primers and 13 Jbeta primers. Data came from immunoSEQ multiplex PCR; TCRdb stores just in-frame clones and leaves some out. This repertoire includes some 200,000 clones. Sequencing was done on a sample of PBMCs. The receptors were sampled from a boy aged 5-17 years in good health and CMV-seronegative.

The chain has TRBV18 and TRBJ2-7; 9 positions match TRBD1. The CDR3 totals 15 residues. V dropped 6 bases and J dropped 3; count of bases not matched to a gene: 9. CDR1 and CDR2 (germline): KGHSH, LQKENI. The CDR3 protein is CASSQSGTGNYEQYF. CDR3 nucleotides: TGTGCCAGCTCCCAATCGGGGACAGGGAACTACGAGCAGTACTTC.

The chain carries TRBV9 and TRBJ1-4; 7 nucleotides agree with TRBD1. Germline assignment: CDR1 SGDLS and CDR2 YYNGEE. Trimming took 0 bases from V and 5 from J; bases not matched to a gene: 4. This CDR3 spans 15 amino acids. CDR3 coding DNA: TGTGCCAGCAGCGTAGTAGGGACAGTAAATGAAAAACTGTTTTTT. This sequence encodes CASSVVGTVNEKLFF.

The chain recombines TRBV6-5 with TRBJ2-7, with D possibly matching TRBD1 (6 bases). The CDR3 contains 12 residues. Germline values: CDR1 MNHEY, CDR2 SVGAGI. V was clipped by 6 bases and J by 6 bases, with 12 bases between them. CDR3 amino acids: CASSNRGSEQYF. The CDR3 DNA reads as TGTGCCAGCAGCAATAGGGGGAGCGAGCAGTACTTC.

The chain recombines TRBV2 with TRBJ2-2; 10 bases match TRBD1. Germline-derived CDR1 and CDR2 are SNHLY and FYNNEI. Germline trimming cut 8 bases from V and 5 bases from J; bases unmatched to any gene: 5. There are 14 residues in the CDR3. CDR3 sequence: CASDRDRGTGELFF. Written as DNA, the CDR3 is TGTGCCAGCGACCGGGACAGGGGAACCGGGGAGCTGTTTTTT.

With respect to this clone: Other DNA sequences in the same sample also yield this CDR3. The chain recombines TRBV7-2 with TRBJ2-7, with 13 bases fitting TRBD2. The CDR3 runs 17 residues. CDR1 is SGHTA and CDR2 is FQGNSA in the germline V gene. V lost 0 bases and J lost 2; bases outside the gene matches: 4. The CDR3 sequence is CASSLAGLAGDPYEQYF. Written as DNA, the CDR3 is TGTGCCAGCAGCTTAGCCGGACTAGCGGGGGATCCCTACGAGCAGTACTTC.

The chain carries TRBV27 and TRBJ2-1, with TRBD1 matching 8 bases. Trimming at V came to 5 bases and at J to 8 bases, leaving 8 bases not matched to a gene. This CDR3 has 14 amino acids. In germline, CDR1 is MNHEY, CDR2 SMNVEV (reference sequence). The CDR3 DNA is TGTGCCAGCAGTCAAGGACAGGGAGGATATGAGCAGTTCTTC. Translation: CASSQGQGGYEQFF.

The chain uses TRBV7-3 and TRBJ1-2, with 10 positions matching TRBD1. Germline-derived CDR1 and CDR2 are SGHTA and FQGTGA. The CDR3 sequence is 13 residues long. The trim removed 4 bases at V and 6 bases at J, leaving 2 bases unmatched. CDR3 region: CASSSGTGDGYTF. CDR3 sequence (DNA): TGTGCCAGCAGCTCCGGGACAGGGGATGGCTACACCTTC.

The gene calls are TRBV4-1 and TRBJ2-5, with D perhaps TRBD2 (5 bases). Per germline, CDR1 MGHRA and CDR2 YSYEKL. Trimming shortened V by 3 bases and J by 11 bases, and 22 bases separated the two germline ends. The CDR3 runs 15 residues. DNA of the CDR3: TGCGCCAGCAGCCAGGGGAGCCTAGCCCCCGGGTTGCAGTACTTC. Its protein product is CASSQGSLAPGLQYF.

The V call is TRBV6-6, the J call TRBJ2-5; 7 bases are shared with TRBD1. Germline-derived CDR1 and CDR2 are MNHNY and SVGAGI (reference sequence). The CDR3 has 14 amino acids. With 7 bases clipped from V and 1 base from J, the junction kept 6 bases outside the gene matches. CDR3 amino acids: CASTQKGAQETQYF. The CDR3 bases are TGTGCCAGCACCCAAAAGGGGGCCCAAGAGACCCAGTACTTC.

V usage is TRBV5-8 and J usage is TRBJ2-7; D unresolved. V lost 0 bases to trimming and J lost 8 bases, with 12 bases between them. The CDR3 has 13 residues. Per germline, CDR1 SGHTS and CDR2 YDEGEE. The CDR3 reads CASSLATGWQQYF. CDR3 sequence (DNA): TGTGCCAGCAGCTTGGCGACGGGTTGGCAGCAGTACTTC.

The V call is TRBV5-6, the J call TRBJ2-1; D is ambiguous. Germline-derived CDR1 and CDR2 are SGHDT and YYEEEE. The CDR3 is 15 residues long. Trimming took off 2 bases at V and 1 base at J, with 10 bases between the two ends. CDR3 loop: CASSFGQASYNEQFF. The CDR3 bases are TGTGCCAGCAGCTTCGGTCAGGCGTCCTACAATGAGCAGTTCTTC.

The chain carries TRBV6-5 and TRBJ2-2; D unclear. V gave up 6 bases and J gave up 6 bases, with 14 bases separating them. The CDR3 length is 14 residues. Looked up from germline, CDR1 is MNHEY and CDR2 is SVGAGI. Here the CDR3 DNA reads TGTGCCAGCAGACCTTTAGATCTCCCCGGGGAGCTGTTTTTT. Translating it yields CASRPLDLPGELFF.

V and J are TRBV11-2 and TRBJ1-4; TRBD1 agrees at 8 bases. The germline CDR1 and CDR2 sequences are SGHAT and FQNNGV. The J segment lost 8 bases and the V segment lost 4 bases, leaving 9 bases of the junction unmatched. The CDR3 contains 15 residues. The CDR3 DNA reads as TGTGCCAGCAGCTCAGGGGGCAACCTTGGGGAAAAACTGTTTTTT. Protein sequence: CASSSGGNLGEKLFF.

The rearrangement joins TRBV18 to TRBJ1-1; no definite D call. The germline CDR1 and CDR2 sequences are KGHSH and LQKENI. Deletions cut 3 bases from V and 1 base from J, with 9 bases between. CDR3 size: 14 residues. CDR3 sequence (DNA): TGTGCCAGCTCACCTGTGAACAGGAACACTGAAGCTTTCTTT. Encoded protein: CASSPVNRNTEAFF.

V gene TRBV4-1 combines with J gene TRBJ2-3, with 8 bases identical to TRBD1. The CDR3 has 17 residues. V was pared by 3 bases and J by 0 bases, with 8 bases of the junction left unmatched. The germline V gene has CDR1 MGHRA and CDR2 YSYEKL. The CDR3 sequence is CASSHAPTGVSTDTQYF. In DNA, the CDR3 is TGCGCCAGCAGCCACGCCCCGACAGGGGTGAGCACAGATACGCAGTATTTT.

The chain combines TRBV9 with TRBJ2-1, with 8 bases fitting TRBD2. Germline V gives CDR1 SGDLS, CDR2 YYNGEE. The CDR3 loop spans 16 amino acids. J gave up 9 bases and V 0 bases, and 11 bases lay outside the gene matches. CDR3 region: CASSVEAGGLHGEQFF. As DNA, the CDR3 is TGTGCCAGCAGCGTAGAGGCGGGGGGCCTGCATGGTGAGCAGTTCTTC.